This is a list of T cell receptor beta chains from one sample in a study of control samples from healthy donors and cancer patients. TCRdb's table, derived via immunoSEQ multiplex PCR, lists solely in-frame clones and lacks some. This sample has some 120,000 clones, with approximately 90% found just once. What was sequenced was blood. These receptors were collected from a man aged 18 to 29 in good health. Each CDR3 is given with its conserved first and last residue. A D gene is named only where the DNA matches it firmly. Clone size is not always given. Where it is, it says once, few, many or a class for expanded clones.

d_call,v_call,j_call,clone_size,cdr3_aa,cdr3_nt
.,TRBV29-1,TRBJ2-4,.,CSVEVDSYIQYF,TGCAGCGTTGAAGTGGATTCTTACATTCAGTACTTC
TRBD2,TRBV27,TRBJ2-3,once,CASCPSGGAGDTQYF,TGTGCCAGCTGCCCTAGCGGGGGGGCGGGAGATACGCAGTATTTT
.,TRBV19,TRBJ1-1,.,CASSITENTEAFF,TGTGCCAGTAGTATTACAGAGAACACTGAAGCTTTCTTT
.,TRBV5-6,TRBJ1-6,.,CASSLGPGSYNSPLHF,TGTGCCAGCAGCTTGGGACCGGGGTCCTATAATTCACCCCTCCACTTT
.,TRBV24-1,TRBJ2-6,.,CATSDSQGSGANVLTF,TGTGCCACCAGTGACTCTCAGGGGTCTGGGGCCAACGTCCTGACTTTC
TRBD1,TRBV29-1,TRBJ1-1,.,CSAPAGDRGYTEAFF,TGCAGCGCCCCGGCGGGGGACAGGGGGTACACTGAAGCTTTCTTT
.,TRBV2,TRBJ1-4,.,CASSVAGRGEKLFF,TGTGCCAGCAGTGTCGCAGGGCGGGGTGAAAAACTGTTTTTT
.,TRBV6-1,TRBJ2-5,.,CASSEQPNLQETQYF,TGTGCCAGCAGTGAACAGCCGAACCTTCAAGAGACCCAGTACTTC
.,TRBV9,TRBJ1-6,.,CASSRHNSPLHF,TGTGCCAGCAGCCGACACAATTCACCCCTCCACTTT
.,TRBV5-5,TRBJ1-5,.,CASSFGPPGNQPQHF,TGTGCCAGCAGCTTCGGCCCCCCAGGGAATCAGCCCCAGCATTTT
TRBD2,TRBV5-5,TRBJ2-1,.,CASSLGLAASYNEQFF,TGTGCCAGCAGCTTGGGACTAGCTGCCTCCTACAATGAGCAGTTCTTC
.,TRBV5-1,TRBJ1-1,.,CASSLGGTPVGAEAFF,TGCGCCAGCAGCTTGGGAGGGACACCGGTAGGGGCTGAAGCTTTCTTT
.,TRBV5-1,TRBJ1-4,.,CASSFTWGATNEKLFF,TGCGCCAGCAGCTTTACCTGGGGGGCAACTAATGAAAAACTGTTTTTT
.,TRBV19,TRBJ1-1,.,CASKPQGGEAFF,TGTGCCAGTAAGCCCCAAGGGGGTGAAGCTTTCTTT
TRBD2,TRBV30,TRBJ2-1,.,CAWSVGSGGTYNEQFF,TGTGCCTGGAGTGTCGGTAGCGGGGGGACCTACAATGAGCAGTTCTTC
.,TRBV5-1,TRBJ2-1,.,CASSFAGSNEQFF,TGCGCCAGCAGCTTCGCAGGGAGCAATGAGCAGTTCTTC
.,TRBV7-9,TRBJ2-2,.,CASSLDRNTGELFF,TGTGCCAGCAGCTTGGACAGGAACACCGGGGAGCTGTTTTTT
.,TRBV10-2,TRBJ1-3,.,CASAQGPGNTIYF,TGCGCCAGCGCACAGGGCCCTGGAAACACCATATATTTT
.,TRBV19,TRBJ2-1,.,CASSMGGRVNEQFF,TGTGCCAGTAGTATGGGGGGCCGGGTTAATGAGCAGTTCTTC
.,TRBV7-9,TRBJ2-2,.,CASSLDFGTANTGELFF,TGTGCCAGCAGCTTAGACTTTGGGACGGCGAACACCGGGGAGCTGTTTTTT
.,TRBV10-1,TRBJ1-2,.,CASSPGSQTNYGYTF,TGCGCCAGCAGTCCCGGTTCTCAGACTAACTATGGCTACACCTTC
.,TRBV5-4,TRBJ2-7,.,CASSSLLTDEQYF,TGTGCCAGCAGCTCCCTTCTGACGGACGAGCAGTACTTC
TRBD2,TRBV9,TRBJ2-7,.,CASSPRTSGVFEQYF,TGTGCCAGCAGCCCGCGGACTAGCGGGGTCTTTGAGCAGTACTTC
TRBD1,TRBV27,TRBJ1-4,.,CASHTGAGATNEKLFF,TGTGCCAGCCATACAGGGGCAGGTGCAACTAATGAAAAACTGTTTTTT
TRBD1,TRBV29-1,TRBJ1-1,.,CSALQGENTEAFF,TGCAGCGCCCTGCAGGGGGAGAACACTGAAGCTTTCTTT
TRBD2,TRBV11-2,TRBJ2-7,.,CASSLWTSGEQYF,TGTGCCAGCAGCTTATGGACTAGCGGGGAGCAGTACTTC
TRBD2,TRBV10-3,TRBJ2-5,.,CAISAPGLAGVGDRETQYF,TGTGCCATCAGTGCCCCGGGACTAGCGGGAGTGGGTGATCGAGAGACCCAGTACTTC
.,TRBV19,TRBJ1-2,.,CATRRGSVINYGYTF,TGTGCCACCAGAAGGGGATCGGTGATAAACTATGGCTACACCTTC
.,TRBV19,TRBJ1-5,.,CASSIDRVGAINQPQHF,TGTGCCAGTAGTATAGATCGGGTAGGGGCTATCAATCAGCCCCAGCATTTT
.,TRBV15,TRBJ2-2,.,CATSRDRSATGELFF,TGTGCCACCAGCAGAGATCGTTCGGCCACCGGGGAGCTGTTTTTT
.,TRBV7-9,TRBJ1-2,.,CASSPYEGYGYTF,TGTGCCAGCAGCCCTTATGAGGGCTATGGCTACACCTTC
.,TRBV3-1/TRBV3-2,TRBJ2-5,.,CASSHVETQYF,TGTGCCAGCAGCCATGTAGAGACCCAGTACTTC
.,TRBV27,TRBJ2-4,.,CASSSTLGKAKNIQYF,TGTGCCAGCAGTTCCACGCTTGGGAAAGCCAAAAACATTCAGTACTTC
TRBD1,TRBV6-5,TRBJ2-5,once,CASRLGAGGKETQYF,TGTGCCAGCCGTCTGGGGGCAGGGGGCAAAGAGACCCAGTACTTC
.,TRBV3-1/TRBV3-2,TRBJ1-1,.,CASSQQENTEAFF,TGTGCCAGCAGCCAACAGGAGAACACTGAAGCTTTCTTT
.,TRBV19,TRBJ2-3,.,CASRAADTQYF,TGTGCCAGTAGAGCTGCAGATACGCAGTATTTT
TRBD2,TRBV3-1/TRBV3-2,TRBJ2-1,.,CASSQLAGYEQFF,TGTGCCAGCAGCCAATTAGCGGGATATGAGCAGTTCTTC
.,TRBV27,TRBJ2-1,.,CASSLGGSYNEQFF,TGTGCCAGCAGTTTAGGGGGCTCCTACAATGAGCAGTTCTTC
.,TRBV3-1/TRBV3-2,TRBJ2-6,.,CASSPVSGANVLTF,TGTGCCAGCAGCCCAGTTTCTGGGGCCAACGTCCTGACTTTC
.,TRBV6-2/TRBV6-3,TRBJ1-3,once,CASSPLRWEASGNTIYF,TGTGCCAGCAGTCCCCTTCGATGGGAGGCCTCTGGAAACACCATATATTTT
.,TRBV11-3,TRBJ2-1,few,CASSDRDASSYNEQFF,TGTGCCAGCAGCGATCGGGACGCCAGCTCCTACAATGAGCAGTTCTTC
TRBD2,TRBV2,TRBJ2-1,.,CASSDGLVNNEQFF,TGTGCCAGCAGTGATGGACTAGTAAATAATGAGCAGTTCTTC
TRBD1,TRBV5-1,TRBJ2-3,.,CASSLQGAGADTQYF,TGCGCCAGCAGCTTACAGGGGGCAGGGGCAGATACGCAGTATTTT
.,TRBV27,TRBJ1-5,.,CASSLWPNQPQHF,TGTGCCAGCAGTTTATGGCCCAATCAGCCCCAGCATTTT
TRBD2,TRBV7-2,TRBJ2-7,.,CATSLEGTSGGYEQYF,TGTGCCACCAGCTTAGAGGGGACTAGCGGGGGGTACGAGCAGTACTTC